This T cell receptor beta chain was obtained from a study of blood T cell repertoires in COVID-19. Overall study context: Donors in the United States, Italy and Spain gave samples during acute or convalescent COVID-19.

Participants reported their clinical history, and cohort assignment relied on those reports. Recovered status in Cohort 3 required two negative PCRs, clearance, or symptom resolution. Authors' data handling: Nucleated cell counts were estimated from reference gene primer amplification. Sequencing was performed with immunoSEQ multiplex PCR; in TCRdb, only in-frame clones are kept and a portion is missing. That table furnishes V, J and clone size, whereas the DNA furnished D and trimming. The top ten clones hold roughly 1.1% of a sample with around 300,000 clones, about 93% of them seen once. Sequencing input: PBMCs or T cells enriched from blood (not recorded which). The sequence derives from a woman in her twenties or thirties who had recovered from COVID-19.

The CDR3 coding sequence is TGTGCCAGCAGCGTAGCCCCTCGGGGTAGCGGGAGCTTCGAGCAGTACTTC. It encodes CASSVAPRGSGSFEQYF. The gene calls are TRBV9 and TRBJ2-7; 9 nucleotides agree with TRBD2. The CDR3 is 17 amino acids. The trim removed 0 bases at V and 6 bases at J, leaving 13 bases unmatched. The germline gives CDR1 SGDLS, CDR2 YYNGEE. The full variable domain, rest sourced from reference TRBV9 and TRBJ2-7, is DSGVTQTPKHLITATGQRVTLRCSPRSGDLSVYWYQQSLDQGLQFLIQYYNGEERAKGNILERFSAQQFPDLHSELNLSSLELGDSALYFCASSVAPRGSGSFEQYFGPGTRLTVT.